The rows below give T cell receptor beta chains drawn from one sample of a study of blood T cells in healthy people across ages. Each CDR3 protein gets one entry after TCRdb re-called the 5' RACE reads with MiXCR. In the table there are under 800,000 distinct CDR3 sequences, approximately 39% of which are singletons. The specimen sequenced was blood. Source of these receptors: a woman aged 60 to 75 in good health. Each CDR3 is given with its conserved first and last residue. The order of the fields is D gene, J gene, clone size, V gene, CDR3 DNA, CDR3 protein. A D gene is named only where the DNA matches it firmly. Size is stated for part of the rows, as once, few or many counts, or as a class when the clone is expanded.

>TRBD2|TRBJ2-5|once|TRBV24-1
TGTGCCACCAGTGATTGGACTAGCGAGACTCAAGAGACCCAGTACTTC
CATSDWTSETQETQYF
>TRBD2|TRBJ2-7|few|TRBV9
TGTGCCAGCAGCGTAGGCGGGAGGTCCTACGAGCAGTACTTC
CASSVGGRSYEQYF
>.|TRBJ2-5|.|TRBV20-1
TGCAGTGGCACAGCCCAAGAGACCCAGTACTTC
CSGTAQETQYF
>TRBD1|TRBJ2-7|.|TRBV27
TGTGCCAGCAGTGCCGGGACAGAGAACGAGCAGTACTTC
CASSAGTENEQYF
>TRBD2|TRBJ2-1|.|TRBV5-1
TGCGCCAACCGCACCGGGACTAGCGGGATTAATGAGCAGTTCTTC
CANRTGTSGINEQFF
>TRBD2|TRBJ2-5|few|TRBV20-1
TGCAGTGCTAGAACTAGCGGGAGGGAAGAGACCCAGTACTTC
CSARTSGREETQYF
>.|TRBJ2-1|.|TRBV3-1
TGTGCCAGCAGCCTGGTACTGGCCCCATACAATGAGCAGTTCTTC
CASSLVLAPYNEQFF
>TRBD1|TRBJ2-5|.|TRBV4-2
TGTGCCAGCAGCCAAGATGGACAGGGCAACCCAACCCAGTACTTC
CASSQDGQGNPTQYF
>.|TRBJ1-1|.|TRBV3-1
TGTGCCAGCAGCCCCCAGTTACAGAACACTGAAGCTTTCTTT
CASSPQLQNTEAFF
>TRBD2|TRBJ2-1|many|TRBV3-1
TGTGCCAGCAGCAAGAGACTAGCGGGAGCCTACAATGAGCAGTTCTTC
CASSKRLAGAYNEQFF
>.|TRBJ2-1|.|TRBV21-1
TGTGCCAGCAGCAAAACTCCGACAGGGGAGGGCAATGAGCAGTTCTTC
CASSKTPTGEGNEQFF
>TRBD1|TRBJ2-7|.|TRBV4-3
TGCGCCAGCAGCCAAAGCTCGGGACAGGGAGCCTACGAGCAGTACTTC
CASSQSSGQGAYEQYF
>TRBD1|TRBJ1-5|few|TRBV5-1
TGCGCCAGCAGGGACGGACAGGGGCGTCAGCCCCAGCATTTT
CASRDGQGRQPQHF
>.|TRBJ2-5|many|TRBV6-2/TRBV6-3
TGTGCCAGCAGGGTCGTGGAAGAGACCCAGTACTTC
CASRVVEETQYF
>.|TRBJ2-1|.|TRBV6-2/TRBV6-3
TGTGCCAGCAGTTATCGGGACGGGAATGAGCAGTTCTTC
CASSYRDGNEQFF
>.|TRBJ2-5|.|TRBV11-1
TGTGCCAGCAGCTTCCTATACAGGGAGACCCAGTACTTC
CASSFLYRETQYF
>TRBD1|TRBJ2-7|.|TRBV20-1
TGCAGTGCTAGGACGGGACAGCGGAGTGGCTACGAGCAGTACTTC
CSARTGQRSGYEQYF
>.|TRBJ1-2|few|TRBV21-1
TGTGCCAGCAGACCAGACATGACGCGAGCTGGCTACACCTTC
CASRPDMTRAGYTF
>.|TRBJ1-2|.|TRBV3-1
TGTGCCAGCAGCCACCCAACCCAACGCTCTAACTATGGCTACACCTTC
CASSHPTQRSNYGYTF
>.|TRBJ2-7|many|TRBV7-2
TGTGCCAGCAGCCGACAGTCGGCAAGCTCCTACGAGCAGTACTTC
CASSRQSASSYEQYF
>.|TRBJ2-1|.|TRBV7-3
TGTGCCAGCAGCTCGGCCAGCGGCATCAACAATGAGCAGTTCTTC
CASSSASGINNEQFF
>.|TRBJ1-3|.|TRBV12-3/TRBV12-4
TGTGCCAGCGGAGAGGCTGGGGGCACTGGAAACACCATATATTTT
CASGEAGGTGNTIYF
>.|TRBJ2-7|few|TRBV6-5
TGTGCCAGCAGTTACCGGACAGCCTACGAGCAGTACTTC
CASSYRTAYEQYF
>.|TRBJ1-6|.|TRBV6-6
TGTGCCAGCAGTTACCCAGGGGTTAATTCACCCCTCCACTTT
CASSYPGVNSPLHF
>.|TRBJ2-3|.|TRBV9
TGTGCCAGCAGCGCAACTTTCCAGGGGACTAGCACAGATACGCAGTATTTT
CASSATFQGTSTDTQYF
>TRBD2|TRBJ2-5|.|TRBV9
TGTGCCAGCACCCCCTTGGCAGCGGGGGTCATCCTGAATGAGCAGTACTTC
CASTPLAAGVILNEQYF
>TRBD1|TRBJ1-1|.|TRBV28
TGTGCCAGCAGAGGACAGGGGAGTGAAGCTTTCTTT
CASRGQGSEAFF
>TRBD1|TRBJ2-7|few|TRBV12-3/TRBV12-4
TGTGCCAGCAGTGGGACAGGCCTAGCCTACGAGCAGTACTTC
CASSGTGLAYEQYF
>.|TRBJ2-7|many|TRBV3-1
TGTGCCAGCAGCCCAGCCAGACAGGAAACCGAGCAGTACTTC
CASSPARQETEQYF
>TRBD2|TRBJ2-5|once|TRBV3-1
TGTGCCAGCAGCCAAGGCCCTAGCGGGGGGGATCACAAGACCCAGTACTTC
CASSQGPSGGDHKTQYF
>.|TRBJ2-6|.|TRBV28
TGTGCCAGCAGTCTCCAGGGGGGGGGCCCTGGGGCCAACGTCCTGACTTTC
CASSLQGGGPGANVLTF
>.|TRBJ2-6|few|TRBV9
TGTGCCAGCACGACCTCTGGGGCCAACGTCCTGACTTTC
CASTTSGANVLTF
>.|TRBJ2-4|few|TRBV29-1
TGCAGCGTCTGGGAAAACATTCAGTACTTC
CSVWENIQYF
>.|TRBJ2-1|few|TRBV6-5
TGTGCCAGCGGGGACCGAAAGGATGAGCAGTTCTTC
CASGDRKDEQFF
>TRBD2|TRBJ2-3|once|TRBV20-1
TGCAGTGCAAGACTAGCGGGGGCCACAGATACGCAGTATTTT
CSARLAGATDTQYF
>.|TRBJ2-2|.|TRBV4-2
TGTGCCAGCAGCCAACTGGGAGAGGGCCCAACTGCCGGGAAGCTGTTTTTT
CASSQLGEGPTAGKLFF
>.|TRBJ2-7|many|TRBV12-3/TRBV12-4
TGTGCCAGCAGCTGGGACACGTCCTACGAGCAGTACTTC
CASSWDTSYEQYF
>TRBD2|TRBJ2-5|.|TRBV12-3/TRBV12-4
TGTGCCAGCAGTCGTAGCTGGGGGGGGACCCAGTACTTC
CASSRSWGGTQYF
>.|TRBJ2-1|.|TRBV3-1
TGTGCCAGCAGCCAAGGTATCTTGGAGACCCAGTTCTTC
CASSQGILETQFF
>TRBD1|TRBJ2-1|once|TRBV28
TGTGCCAGCACCACCTCCCCGGGACAGGGGTCCTACGAGCAGTTCTTC
CASTTSPGQGSYEQFF
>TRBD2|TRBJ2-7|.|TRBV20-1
TGCAGTGCTGGAGGTCCGGGACTAACTTTCTACGAGCAGTACTTC
CSAGGPGLTFYEQYF
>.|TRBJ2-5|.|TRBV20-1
TGCAGTGTAACCCGACGGGACCCCCAAGAGACCCAGTACTTC
CSVTRRDPQETQYF
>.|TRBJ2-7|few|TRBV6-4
TGTGCCAGCAGTGACTCGAGGGTATCAGGGTTCTCTCAAGAGCAGTACTTC
CASSDSRVSGFSQEQYF
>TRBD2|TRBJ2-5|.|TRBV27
TGTGCCAGCAGTTTGGCTAGCGGGACTACGAAGTACTTC
CASSLASGTTKYF
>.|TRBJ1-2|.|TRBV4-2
TGTGCCAGCAGCCAAGAGCCGCATTCTAACTATGGCTACACCTTC
CASSQEPHSNYGYTF
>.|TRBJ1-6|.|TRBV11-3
TGTGCCAGCAGCTTATCCCGGCATAATTCACCCCTCCACTTT
CASSLSRHNSPLHF
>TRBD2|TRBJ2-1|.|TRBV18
TGTGCCAGCTCATCCCGACTAGCGGGTATCTCCTACAATGAGCAGTTCTTC
CASSSRLAGISYNEQFF
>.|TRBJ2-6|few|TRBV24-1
TGTGCCACCAGTGGCGTCAACTCTGGGGCCAACGTCCTGACTTTC
CATSGVNSGANVLTF